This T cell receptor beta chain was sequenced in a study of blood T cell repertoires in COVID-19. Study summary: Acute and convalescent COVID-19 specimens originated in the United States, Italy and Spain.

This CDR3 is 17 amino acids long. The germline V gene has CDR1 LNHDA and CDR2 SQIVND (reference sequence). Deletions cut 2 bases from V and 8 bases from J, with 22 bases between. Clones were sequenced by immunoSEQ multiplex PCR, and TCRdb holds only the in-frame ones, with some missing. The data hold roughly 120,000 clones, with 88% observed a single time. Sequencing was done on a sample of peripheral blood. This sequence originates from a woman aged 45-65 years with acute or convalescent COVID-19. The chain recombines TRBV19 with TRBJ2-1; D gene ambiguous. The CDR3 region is CASSIRPQFLRPDEQFF. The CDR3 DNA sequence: TGTGCCAGTAGTATACGTCCCCAATTCTTGCGCCCCGATGAGCAGTTCTTC.